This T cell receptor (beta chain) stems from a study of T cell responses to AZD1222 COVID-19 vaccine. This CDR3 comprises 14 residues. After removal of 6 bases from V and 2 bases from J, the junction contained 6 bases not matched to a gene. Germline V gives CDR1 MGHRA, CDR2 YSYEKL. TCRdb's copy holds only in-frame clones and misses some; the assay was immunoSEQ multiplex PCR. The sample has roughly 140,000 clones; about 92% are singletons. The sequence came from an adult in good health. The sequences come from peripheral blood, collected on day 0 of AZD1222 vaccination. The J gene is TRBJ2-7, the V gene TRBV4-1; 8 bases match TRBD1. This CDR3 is CASRGGQGTYEQYF. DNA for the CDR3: TGCGCCAGCAGGGGAGGACAGGGTACCTACGAGCAGTACTTC.